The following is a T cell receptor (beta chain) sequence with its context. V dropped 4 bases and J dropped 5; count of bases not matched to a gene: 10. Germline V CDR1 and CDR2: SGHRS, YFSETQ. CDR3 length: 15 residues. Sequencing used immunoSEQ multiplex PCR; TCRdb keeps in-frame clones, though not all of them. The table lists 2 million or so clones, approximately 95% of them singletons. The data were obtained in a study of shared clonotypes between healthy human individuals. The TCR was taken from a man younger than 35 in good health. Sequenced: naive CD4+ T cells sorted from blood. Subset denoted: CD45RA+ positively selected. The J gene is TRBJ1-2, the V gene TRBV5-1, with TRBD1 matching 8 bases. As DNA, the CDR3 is TGCGCCAGCAGCCCTTACCCAGGGGGCCCTTATGGCTACACCTTC. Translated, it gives CASSPYPGGPYGYTF. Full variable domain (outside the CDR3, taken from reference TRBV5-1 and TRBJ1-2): KAGVTQTPRYLIKTRGQQVTLSCSPISGHRSVSWYQQTPGQGLQFLFEYFSETQRNKGNFPGRFSGRQFSNSRSEMNVSTLELGDSALYLCASSPYPGGPYGYTFGSGTRLTVV.